The 12 T cell receptor beta chains below all came from one sample that was sequenced in a study of T cells after posttransplantation cyclophosphamide. The method was immunoSEQ multiplex PCR; TCRdb's version includes in-frame clones alone and lacks a portion of them. The table shows about 11,000 clones, with 85% to 95% occurring only once. Sequencing input: naive CD8+ T cells sorted from PBMCs. Receptors were obtained from a man in his thirties or forties in good health and a related stem cell transplant donor.

The chain has TRBV4-1 and TRBJ2-5; D ambiguous. Germline CDR1 reads MGHRA; CDR2 reads YSYEKL. The CDR3 has 16 residues. The germline V and J ends were trimmed by 0 bases and 2 bases, with 13 bases remaining between them. The CDR3 sequence: CASSQDSIDSQETQYF. Written as DNA, the CDR3 is TGCGCCAGCAGCCAAGATAGTATCGATTCACAAGAGACCCAGTACTTC.

Details on this clone: The junction and the germline gene differ at one end; a read error may be behind it. The chain is built from TRBV7-9 and TRBJ2-5; 7 bases match TRBD1. CDR1 is SEHNR, CDR2 FQNEAQ, per germline (reference sequence). CDR3 size: 14 residues. CDR3 sequence: CAGSRDREKETQYF. CDR3 DNA sequence: TGTGCCGGCAGCCGGGACAGAGAAAAAGAGACCCAGTACTTC.

The V and J genes are TRBV7-9 and TRBJ2-5, with 13 positions matching TRBD2. Near its end, the DNA agrees better with TRBJ2-7, so the J call may be wrong. CDR1 and CDR2 (germline): SEHNR, FQNEAQ (reference sequence). The CDR3 is made up of 16 amino acids. CDR3 sequence reads: CASSFIGTSGAYEQYF. The CDR3 nucleotides read TGTGCCAGCAGCTTTATCGGGACTAGCGGGGCCTACGAGCAGTACTTC.

The genes are TRBV6-1 and TRBJ2-7; 12 bases fit TRBD1. This CDR3 contains 15 residues. Per the germline V gene, CDR1 is MNHNS and CDR2 is SASEGT. Germline trimming cut 2 bases from V and 5 bases from J; bases unmatched to any gene: 4. CDR3 coding DNA: TGTGCCAGCAGTGAATGGGGACAGGGGGCCGACGAGCAGTACTTC. This encodes CASSEWGQGADEQYF.

This clone came up once. The chain employs TRBV7-9 and TRBJ2-7; D not certain. This CDR3 has 13 amino acids. The germline V and J ends were trimmed by 5 bases and 3 bases, with 11 bases remaining between them. Per the germline V gene, CDR1 is SEHNR and CDR2 is FQNEAQ (reference sequence). CDR3 sequence: CASSGRIDYEQYF. The CDR3 DNA follows: TGTGCCAGCAGCGGCAGAATCGACTACGAGCAGTACTTC. Full variable domain (rest looked up from reference TRBV7-9 and TRBJ2-7): DTGVSQNPRHKITKRGQNVTFRCDPISEHNRLYWYRQTLGQGPEFLTYFQNEAQLEKSRLLSDRFSAERPKGSFSTLEIQRTEQGDSAMYLCASSGRIDYEQYFGPGTRLTVT.

The rearrangement uses TRBV13 and TRBJ2-4; 10 positions match TRBD2. CDR3 length: 16 residues. CDR1 and CDR2 from the germline V gene are PRHDT and FYEKMQ (reference sequence). Trimming removed 3 bases from V and 2 bases from J; junction bases left unmatched: 4. As DNA, the CDR3 is TGTGCCAGCAGCTTCAGCGGGGGGGACCCCAAAAACATTCAGTACTTC. As protein: CASSFSGGDPKNIQYF.

This rearrangement joins TRBV12-2 to TRBJ2-7; the table gives TRBD1 as D, unverified against the DNA. TRBV12-2 constitutes a pseudogene. This CDR3 has 15 amino acids. The CDR3 spells CASRLKGTDSYEQYF. In DNA form, the CDR3 reads TGTGCAAGTCGCTTAAAGGGGACAGACTCCTACGAGCAGTACTTC.

The chain links TRBV19 to TRBJ1-5, with 9 bases aligning to TRBD1. CDR1 LNHDA and CDR2 SQIVND come from the germline V gene (reference sequence). This CDR3 has 13 residues. V gave up 11 bases and J gave up 2 bases; unmatched junction bases: 4. CDR3 in amino acids: CAAGDRGNQPQHF. CDR3 DNA: TGTGCCGCGGGGGACAGGGGCAATCAGCCCCAGCATTTT.

This chain links TRBV29-1 with TRBJ1-1, with a possible D match to TRBD1 (5 bases). This CDR3 is built from 11 residues. The germline CDR1 and CDR2 sequences are SQVTM and ANQGSEA. V was pared by 7 bases and J by 6 bases, with 12 bases between. The CDR3 spells CSGGRASEAFF. The CDR3 region has the DNA TGCAGCGGGGGCAGGGCGTCTGAAGCTTTCTTT. The entire variable domain, with the rest obtained from reference TRBV29-1 and TRBJ1-1, is as follows: SAVISQKPSRDICQRGTSLTIQCQVDSQVTMMFWYRQQPGQSLTLIATANQGSEATYESGFVIDKFPISRPNLTFSTLTVSNMSPEDSSIYLCSGGRASEAFFGQGTRLTVV.

The chain is built from TRBV4-1 and TRBJ2-7; D possibly corresponds to TRBD1 (6 bases). Germline values: CDR1 MGHRA, CDR2 YSYEKL. The CDR3 length is 16 residues. V was shortened by 0 bases and J by 0 bases, with 12 bases between the two germline ends. The chain's CDR3 is CASSQEPQGGSYEQYF. In nucleotides, the CDR3 is TGCGCCAGCAGCCAAGAACCACAGGGCGGCTCCTACGAGCAGTACTTC.

The chain links TRBV7-9 to TRBJ2-2; TRBD2 matches at 7 bases. CDR3 length equals 13 residues. V lost 3 bases, J lost 10 bases, and 5 bases stayed unmatched. CDR1 is SEHNR and CDR2 is FQNEAQ in the germline V gene (reference sequence). CDR3 DNA sequence: TGTGCCAGCAGCTTTGCGGGGGTCGAGGAGCTGTTTTTT. Translated: CASSFAGVEELFF.

The chain has TRBV4-1 and TRBJ1-1; 8 positions agree with TRBD1. Losses at the gene ends were 2 bases for V and 4 bases for J; bases not matched to a gene: 6. The CDR3 loop spans 15 amino acids. Looked up from germline, CDR1 is MGHRA and CDR2 is YSYEKL. CDR3 sequence: CASSQKNTGGTEAFF. For the CDR3, the DNA is TGCGCCAGCAGCCAAAAAAATACAGGGGGCACTGAAGCTTTCTTT.